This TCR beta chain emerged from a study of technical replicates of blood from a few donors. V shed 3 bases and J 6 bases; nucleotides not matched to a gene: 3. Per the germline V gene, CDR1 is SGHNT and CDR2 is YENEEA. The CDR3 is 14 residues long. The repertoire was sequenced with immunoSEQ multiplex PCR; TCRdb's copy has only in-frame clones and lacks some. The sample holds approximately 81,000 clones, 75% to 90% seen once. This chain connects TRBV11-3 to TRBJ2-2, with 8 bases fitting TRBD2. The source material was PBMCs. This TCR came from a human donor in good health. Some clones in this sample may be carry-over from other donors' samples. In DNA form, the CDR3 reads TGTGCCAGCAGCTTTAATAGCGGGGCCGGGGAGCTGTTTTTT. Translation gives CASSFNSGAGELFF.